These 31 T cell receptor beta chains were all obtained from the same sample, sequenced in a study of cytomegalovirus exposure and HLA in healthy donors. Amplification used 60 Vbeta primers and 13 Jbeta primers. Only in-frame clones appear in the TCRdb table, and some are missing; sequencing was by immunoSEQ multiplex PCR. This sample has 150,000 to 200,000 clones, with about 78% found just once. Specimen: PBMCs. These receptors came from a woman between 50 and 59 years old in good health and CMV-seropositive.

The chain links TRBV6-6 to TRBJ2-4; TRBD2 agrees at 7 bases. V trimming: 5 bases; J trimming: 1 base; junction bases outside the gene matches: 2. This CDR3 region has 14 residues. Looked up from germline, CDR1 is MNHNY and CDR2 is SVGAGI (reference sequence). For the CDR3, the DNA is TGTGCCAGCAGTACCGGGAGGGCCAAAAACATTCAGTACTTC. It is translated as CASSTGRAKNIQYF.

This chain links TRBV6-6 with TRBJ1-5; TRBD1 matches 9 bases. Germline V CDR1 and CDR2: MNHNY, SVGAGI (reference sequence). CDR3 size: 16 residues. J lost 0 bases, V lost 7 bases, and 7 bases had no gene match. For the CDR3, the DNA is TGTGCCAGCACCCAGACAGGGGGATATAGCAATCAGCCCCAGCATTTT. This sequence encodes CASTQTGGYSNQPQHF.

The chain combines TRBV2 with TRBJ2-7; tentatively, D is TRBD1 (6 bases). The V end lost 2 bases, the J end lost 0 bases, and 17 bases lay between the germline ends. The CDR3 runs 17 residues. Looked up from germline, CDR1 is SNHLY and CDR2 is FYNNEI. CDR3 protein: CASSEKRSRGDSYEQYF. The CDR3 DNA is TGTGCCAGCAGTGAAAAAAGGTCCAGGGGTGACTCCTACGAGCAGTACTTC.

V is TRBV4-1 and J is TRBJ2-3; 11 bases line up with TRBD2. Germline V gene lookup returns CDR1 MGHRA and CDR2 YSYEKL. The CDR3 has 17 amino acids. The V gene end was trimmed by 3 bases and the J gene end by 1 base; junction bases not matched to a gene: 6. The CDR3 nucleotides read TGCGCCAGCAGCCATAGCGGGGGGGCGGTGGGCACAGATACGCAGTATTTT. Translation: CASSHSGGAVGTDTQYF.

This chain links TRBV30 with TRBJ1-1; D call uncertain. From germline, CDR1 is GTSNPN and CDR2 SVGIG (reference sequence). The length of the CDR3 is 12 residues. Trimming took 3 bases from V and 2 from J, leaving 7 bases between them. The CDR3 nucleotides are TGTGCCTGGAGCGATAGCAACACTGAAGCTTTCTTT. This encodes CAWSDSNTEAFF. Filled out from reference TRBV30 and TRBJ1-1, the complete variable domain reads SQTIHQWPATLVQPVGSPLSLECTVEGTSNPNLYWYRQAAGRGLQLLFYSVGIGQISSEVPQNLSASRPQDRQFILSSKKLLLSDSGFYLCAWSDSNTEAFFGQGTRLTVV.

The chain links TRBV4-2 to TRBJ2-3, with 10 bases aligning to TRBD1. The ends lost 5 bases at V and 2 bases at J; junction bases unmatched: 16. Germline V gene data show CDR1 as LGHNA and CDR2 as YNFKEQ. This CDR3 has 19 amino acids. Here the CDR3 reads CASSLRTTGTGDPTDTQYF. For the CDR3, the DNA is TGTGCCAGCAGCTTACGTACTACCGGGACAGGGGACCCCACAGATACGCAGTATTTT.

The chain combines TRBV6-1 with TRBJ2-4; D remains ambiguous. Trimming removed 1 base at V and 1 base at J, with 11 bases between. This CDR3 comprises 16 residues. Germline loops: CDR1 MNHNS, CDR2 SASEGT. The CDR3 DNA sequence: TGTGCCAGCAGTGAAGGACCCCAGAGGGCCAAAAACATTCAGTACTTC. This translates into CASSEGPQRAKNIQYF.

This clone was detected only a few times. The chain carries TRBV7-9 and TRBJ2-1; 11 bases map to TRBD1. The CDR3 extends over 15 amino acids. The ends lost 5 bases at V and 9 bases at J; junction bases unmatched: 9. CDR1 is SEHNR, CDR2 FQNEAQ, per germline (reference sequence). The CDR3: CASSPGTGGYVEQFF. The CDR3 coding sequence is TGTGCCAGCAGCCCCGGGACAGGGGGATATGTTGAGCAGTTCTTC.

This rearrangement joins TRBV4-1 to TRBJ1-2, with D uncertain. Deletions cut 0 bases from V and 4 bases from J, with 9 bases between. The CDR3 runs to 14 residues. Germline V CDR1 and CDR2: MGHRA, YSYEKL. The CDR3 here is CASSQDPGSYGYTF. DNA of the CDR3: TGCGCCAGCAGCCAAGATCCGGGTAGCTATGGCTACACCTTC.

The sample holds a few counts of this clone. The rearrangement joins TRBV7-9 to TRBJ1-4; D may be TRBD1 (6 bases). The CDR3 contains 16 residues. Per the germline V gene, CDR1 is SEHNR and CDR2 is FQNEAQ (reference sequence). Trimming removed 5 bases at V and 0 bases at J, with 13 bases between. CDR3 coding DNA: TGTGCCAGCAGCAATACTTGGACAGCAACTAATGAAAAACTGTTTTTT. Translation: CASSNTWTATNEKLFF.

The genes are TRBV27 and TRBJ2-7; a weak D match, TRBD2 (6 bases). The CDR3 length is 13 residues. Deletions cut 6 bases from V and 0 bases from J, with 9 bases between. Germline lookup yields CDR1 MNHEY and CDR2 SMNVEV (reference sequence). The CDR3 sequence is CASRGTASYEQYF. DNA of the CDR3: TGTGCCAGCAGGGGGACTGCCTCCTACGAGCAGTACTTC.

The V gene is TRBV6-5, the J gene TRBJ1-1, with 8 positions matching TRBD1. This CDR3 is 15 amino acids long. Germline values: CDR1 MNHEY, CDR2 SVGAGI. Trimming took 0 bases from V and 0 from J; bases not matched to a gene: 0. CDR3 loop: CASSYSTGVNTEAFF. CDR3 DNA: TGTGCCAGCAGTTACTCGACAGGGGTGAACACTGAAGCTTTCTTT.

The chain combines TRBV5-1 with TRBJ1-3; D remains ambiguous. This CDR3 region has 16 residues. Trimming left V 0 bases short and J 0 bases short, with 10 bases between. Germline assignment: CDR1 SGHRS and CDR2 YFSETQ. The CDR3 is CASSLEQTISGNTIYF. The DNA of the CDR3 is TGCGCCAGCAGCTTGGAACAGACCATCTCTGGAAACACCATATATTTT.

V and J are TRBV9 and TRBJ2-7; D gene ambiguous. In germline, CDR1 is SGDLS, CDR2 YYNGEE. The CDR3 contains 14 residues. V lost 4 bases and J 2 bases, leaving 13 bases between the germline ends. The CDR3 bases are TGTGCCAGCAGCCCTACTGGGCCTGCCTACGAGCAGTACTTC. Its translation: CASSPTGPAYEQYF.

This chain joins TRBV5-5 and TRBJ2-7, with D perhaps TRBD2 (5 bases). CDR3 size: 15 residues. CDR1 and CDR2 (germline): SGHKS, YYEKEE (reference sequence). With 4 bases removed from V and 0 bases from J, the gap between germline ends came to 14 bases. The CDR3 DNA follows: TGTGCCAGCAGCCTGGGTCCGGGGTCCTCCTACGAGCAGTACTTC. This gives the protein CASSLGPGSSYEQYF.

This chain links TRBV2 with TRBJ2-1, with D uncertain. Per the germline V gene, CDR1 is SNHLY and CDR2 is FYNNEI. This CDR3 is built from 15 residues. Trimming cost V 1 base and J 4 bases, with 11 bases left between them. Written as DNA, the CDR3 is TGTGCCAGCAGTGAAGGCGGCAGCCCTTACAATGAGCAGTTCTTC. It encodes CASSEGGSPYNEQFF.

V is TRBV29-1 and J is TRBJ2-1; 12 bases align to TRBD2. CDR1 and CDR2 from the germline V gene are SQVTM and ANQGSEA. V shed 7 bases, J shed 3 bases, and the junction held 10 bases outside the gene matches. The CDR3 loop spans 16 amino acids. The CDR3 loop reads CSGLGPGLAGYNEQFF. The CDR3 nucleotides read TGCAGCGGCCTAGGACCGGGACTAGCGGGCTACAATGAGCAGTTCTTC.

In its sample, this clone was seen a few times. The rearrangement joins TRBV29-1 to TRBJ2-1; 8 nucleotides agree with TRBD2. The CDR3 covers 13 residues. With V trimmed by 6 bases and J by 4 bases, 5 bases remained unmatched. CDR1 and CDR2 (germline): SQVTM, ANQGSEA. As DNA, the CDR3 is TGCAGCGTCGGGGGGGGCCTATACAATGAGCAGTTCTTC. Amino acid sequence: CSVGGGLYNEQFF.

V is TRBV7-9 and J is TRBJ2-7, with D possibly matching TRBD1 (5 bases). Trimming stripped 5 bases from V and 4 bases from J, with 15 bases between. There are 14 residues in the CDR3. CDR1 is SEHNR, CDR2 FQNEAQ, per germline (reference sequence). DNA of the CDR3: TGTGCCAGCAGCCCCTCCGGCAGGGCTTACGAGCAGTACTTC. Translation: CASSPSGRAYEQYF.

The chain is built from TRBV12-5 and TRBJ1-5; 9 bases match TRBD1. This CDR3 comprises 16 residues. Per germline, CDR1 LGHNT and CDR2 FRNRAP. V trimming: 0 bases; J trimming: 5 bases; junction bases outside the gene matches: 5. The CDR3 spells CASGLVAGQGYQPQHF. CDR3 nucleotides: TGTGCTAGTGGTTTGGTAGCCGGACAGGGGTATCAGCCCCAGCATTTT.

The rearrangement uses TRBV6-1 and TRBJ2-7, with no clear D. V lost 4 bases, J lost 0 bases, and 10 bases lay in between. Germline lookup yields CDR1 MNHNS and CDR2 SASEGT. The CDR3 extends over 14 amino acids. CDR3: CASSATVSSYEQYF. The CDR3 DNA sequence: TGTGCCAGCAGTGCAACAGTAAGCTCCTACGAGCAGTACTTC.

The rearrangement links TRBV18 to TRBJ2-7, with D possibly TRBD1 on 6 matching bases. CDR1 and CDR2 (germline): KGHSH, LQKENI. Trimming took 3 bases from V and 0 from J, leaving 15 bases between them. The CDR3 length is 16 residues. The CDR3: CASSPQTGLTSYEQYF. CDR3 sequence (DNA): TGTGCCAGCTCACCTCAAACAGGGTTAACCTCCTACGAGCAGTACTTC.

This clone was seen only a few times. V usage is TRBV25-1 and J usage is TRBJ2-3, with 14 nucleotides matching TRBD2. This CDR3 region has 16 residues. Germline values: CDR1 MGHDK, CDR2 SYGVNS. J gave up 6 bases and V 4 bases, and 6 bases lay outside the gene matches. CDR3 protein: CASSAGTSGGVDTQYF. DNA of the CDR3: TGTGCCAGCAGTGCCGGGACTAGCGGGGGAGTTGATACGCAGTATTTT.

This clone was observed once. In nucleotides, the CDR3 is TGCGCCAGCAGCTTCGTCGGACAGACTGGAAACACCATATATTTT. Its protein product is CASSFVGQTGNTIYF. V is TRBV5-1 and J is TRBJ1-3, with D perhaps TRBD1 (6 bases). V was clipped by 2 bases and J by 2 bases, with 11 bases between them. Germline CDR1 is SGHRS and CDR2 is YFSETQ. The CDR3 has 15 residues. Full variable domain (outside the CDR3, taken from reference TRBV5-1 and TRBJ1-3): KAGVTQTPRYLIKTRGQQVTLSCSPISGHRSVSWYQQTPGQGLQFLFEYFSETQRNKGNFPGRFSGRQFSNSRSEMNVSTLELGDSALYLCASSFVGQTGNTIYFGEGSWLTVV.

This rearrangement joins TRBV5-6 to TRBJ1-2, with a possible D match to TRBD1 (6 bases). V was pared by 5 bases and J by 7 bases, with 12 bases between. This CDR3 spans 12 amino acids. Germline V gene data show CDR1 as SGHDT and CDR2 as YYEEEE. The chain's CDR3 is CASRGGRGGYTF. For the CDR3, the DNA is TGTGCCAGCAGGGGGGGGCGGGGTGGCTACACCTTC.

Only a few counts were recorded for this clone. The rearrangement links TRBV7-8 to TRBJ2-3; 8 bases are shared with TRBD2. Germline V gives CDR1 SGHVS, CDR2 FQNEAQ. With 6 bases clipped from V and 3 bases from J, the junction kept 8 bases outside the gene matches. The CDR3 has 15 amino acids. CDR3 sequence (DNA): TGTGCCAGCAGAGCCACTAGCGGAGAAACAGATACGCAGTATTTT. It yields the protein CASRATSGETDTQYF.

This chain connects TRBV12-5 to TRBJ2-6; weak D call: TRBD2 (6 bases). The V and J ends lost 6 bases and 3 bases respectively, with 15 bases between them. CDR3 size: 16 residues. Germline values: CDR1 LGHNT, CDR2 FRNRAP. The CDR3 coding sequence is TGTGCTAGTGGGCGCCAGGGAGGAAATGGGGCCAACGTCCTGACTTTC. Its translation: CASGRQGGNGANVLTF.

This sequence joins TRBV5-1 and TRBJ1-1; 9 bases are shared with TRBD1. Germline CDR1 reads SGHRS; CDR2 reads YFSETQ. This CDR3 contains 19 residues. The J segment lost 1 base and the V segment lost 0 bases, leaving 13 bases of the junction unmatched. CDR3 coding DNA: TGCGCCAGCAGCTTGGTAATTAAGGACAGGGGAAGATGGAACACTGAAGCTTTCTTT. It codes for CASSLVIKDRGRWNTEAFF.

The chain employs TRBV4-1 and TRBJ1-2; D is perhaps TRBD1 (6 bases). The CDR3 spans 19 residues. Germline lookup yields CDR1 MGHRA and CDR2 YSYEKL. The germline V and J ends were trimmed by 0 bases and 1 base, with 21 bases remaining between them. CDR3 protein: CASSQDRGAGRLDNYGYTF. The CDR3 nucleotides read TGCGCCAGCAGCCAAGATCGGGGGGCCGGAAGGTTGGATAACTATGGCTACACCTTC.

The V gene is TRBV19, the J gene TRBJ1-2; 7 bases map to TRBD1. The germline V gene encodes CDR1 LNHDA and CDR2 SQIVND (reference sequence). The CDR3 is 13 amino acids. The junction had 6 bases not matched to a gene; V was cut back by 7 bases and J by 4 bases. In DNA form, the CDR3 reads TGTGCCAGTATCCAGACAGGGCGCTATGGCTACACCTTC. Translation: CASIQTGRYGYTF.

The genes are TRBV6-5 and TRBJ2-7; D possibly corresponds to TRBD2 (5 bases). Trimming removed 2 bases from V and 4 bases from J, with 15 bases in between. The CDR3 runs 15 residues. CDR1 is MNHEY and CDR2 is SVGAGI in the germline V gene. CDR3 protein: CASSYTRGVWYEQYF. The CDR3 nucleotides are TGTGCCAGCAGTTACACCCGGGGAGTGTGGTACGAGCAGTACTTC.